The 32 T cell receptor beta chains listed next were all sequenced from one sample in a study of CD8+CD57+ T cells in acquired aplastic anemia (dated by TCRdb to the late 2010s). Sequencing took place on an Illumina HiSeq 2000. Genomic DNA served as template for TCR beta VDJ combination and CDR3 sequence profiling. In TCRdb, the public reads were trimmed at Q25 with fastp and aligned with MiXCR, with productive beta chains retained. Records with the same CDR3 protein are collapsed into one entry carrying the most frequent genes and DNA. The sample data list approximately 270,000 distinct CDR3 sequences, and roughly 50% of these were observed just once. 6.5% to 10% of the sample rests with the top ten. The specimen was sorted CD4+, CD8+, or CD8+CD57+ T cells (not recorded which) from PBMCs. Receptors were obtained from a human donor with severe aplastic anemia or a healthy control (not recorded which).

This clonotype has a handful of counts. This may be a read error, as it is one base from a much larger clone. This chain links TRBV5-1 with TRBJ2-3; 7 bases are shared with TRBD2. The CDR3 is made up of 15 amino acids. Germline-derived CDR1 and CDR2 are SGHRS and YFSETQ. V dropped 1 base and J dropped 8; count of bases not matched to a gene: 10. The chain's CDR3 is CASSLRGVHAGTQYF. The DNA for the CDR3 is TGCGCCAGCAGCTTGCGGGGGGTACACGCAGGTACGCAGTATTTT.

CDR3 in amino acids: CASSYGGVGTEAFF. DNA of the CDR3: TGTGCCAGCAGTTATGGAGGGGTAGGCACTGAAGCTTTCTTT. V and J are TRBV6-4 and TRBJ1-1; maybe TRBD1 (5 bases). CDR1 MRHNA and CDR2 SNTAGT come from the germline V gene. The length of the CDR3 is 14 residues. Trimming cost V 5 bases and J 4 bases, with 14 bases left between them.

The chain is built from TRBV29-1 and TRBJ2-1; no definite D call. Trimming stripped 8 bases from V and 3 bases from J, with 8 bases between. This CDR3 spans 11 amino acids. Germline V gene sequence: CDR1 SQVTM, CDR2 ANQGSEA. CDR3 sequence: CSSEIYNEQFF. CDR3 nucleotide sequence: TGCAGCTCGGAAATCTACAATGAGCAGTTCTTC.

This clonotype was detected a few times. This rearrangement joins TRBV20-1 to TRBJ2-7; the D gene is possibly TRBD1 (6 bases). Per the germline V gene, CDR1 is DFQATT and CDR2 is SNEGSKA (reference sequence). The CDR3 loop spans 13 amino acids. V was trimmed by 4 bases and J by 2 bases, leaving 12 bases between them. CDR3 coding DNA: TGCAGTGCTAAGGGGGAGTCGACCTACGAGCAGTACTTC. Its protein is CSAKGESTYEQYF.

This clonotype appeared many times. The rearrangement links TRBV5-1 to TRBJ2-1; D is perhaps TRBD1 (6 bases). V gave up 0 bases and J gave up 7 bases, with 17 bases separating them. In germline, CDR1 is SGHRS, CDR2 YFSETQ. The CDR3 is 16 residues long. CDR3 amino acids: CASSLAETGGSNEQFF. The CDR3 nucleotides are TGCGCCAGCAGCTTGGCCGAGACAGGCGGGTCAAATGAGCAGTTCTTC.

Only one count was recorded for this clonotype. V and J are TRBV20-1 and TRBJ2-7; the match to TRBD1 covers 8 bases. Germline trimming cut 1 base from V and 5 bases from J; bases unmatched to any gene: 1. The germline V gene has CDR1 DFQATT and CDR2 SNEGSKA (reference sequence). CDR3 length equals 12 residues. CDR3: CSARGGQDEQYF. CDR3 coding DNA: TGCAGTGCTAGAGGGGGACAGGACGAGCAGTACTTC.

The rearrangement links TRBV20-1 to TRBJ1-5; D remains ambiguous. Germline CDR1 and CDR2: DFQATT and SNEGSKA (reference sequence). This CDR3 has 12 amino acids. Trimming cost V 6 bases and J 6 bases, with 12 bases left between them. In DNA, the CDR3 is TGCAGTGCCTCGGACGGTGGTCAGCCCCAGCATTTT. Its translation: CSASDGGQPQHF.

This clonotype turned up a few times. V gene TRBV20-1 combines with J gene TRBJ2-5, with unresolved D. The length of the CDR3 is 13 residues. CDR1 is DFQATT and CDR2 is SNEGSKA in the germline V gene (reference sequence). V was shortened by 5 bases and J by 4 bases, with 14 bases between the two germline ends. CDR3 in amino acids: CSASRPDIETQYF. The CDR3 DNA reads as TGCAGTGCTTCCCGCCCAGACATAGAGACCCAGTACTTC.

This chain links TRBV7-9 with TRBJ2-7; maybe TRBD2 (5 bases). The end of the DNA fits TRBJ2-1 better, so the J call may be wrong. The germline CDR1 and CDR2 sequences are SEHNR and FQNEAQ (reference sequence). The CDR3 loop spans 18 amino acids. CDR3 sequence: CASSVQGRGIRPRDEQFF. Here the CDR3 DNA reads TGTGCCAGCAGTGTTCAAGGACGGGGAATCCGTCCTAGGGATGAGCAGTTCTTC.

This CDR3 is CASSRDRGPETQYF. The CDR3 coding sequence is TGTGCCAGCAGTAGGGACAGGGGGCCAGAGACCCAGTACTTC. The rearrangement uses TRBV2 and TRBJ2-5; 12 positions match TRBD1. The CDR3 runs to 14 residues. Germline CDR1 reads SNHLY; CDR2 reads FYNNEI. Unmatched junction bases numbered 2, after V lost 5 bases and J lost 4 bases.

There are many counts of this clonotype. The chain combines TRBV5-6 with TRBJ1-1; 8 nucleotides align to TRBD1. Germline lookup yields CDR1 SGHDT and CDR2 YYEEEE. Germline trimming cut 4 bases from V and 5 bases from J; bases unmatched to any gene: 7. The CDR3 sequence is 14 residues long. Written as DNA, the CDR3 is TGTGCCAGCAGCCCTCTGGACAGGGTTACTGAAGCTTTCTTT. It specifies CASSPLDRVTEAFF.

The rearrangement links TRBV20-1 to TRBJ2-1; D is uncertain. The CDR3 has 12 residues. Trimming left V 0 bases short and J 7 bases short, with 7 bases between. Germline assignment: CDR1 DFQATT and CDR2 SNEGSKA (reference sequence). The CDR3 here is CSARDGVNEQFF. The CDR3, as DNA: TGCAGTGCTAGAGATGGGGTAAATGAGCAGTTCTTC.

This chain links TRBV9 with TRBJ2-7; TRBD2 is a possible D gene (5 bases). The CDR3 length is 14 residues. Trimming removed 3 bases at V and 3 bases at J, with 13 bases between. The germline CDR1 and CDR2 sequences are SGDLS and YYNGEE. In DNA, the CDR3 is TGTGCCAGCAGCGCAGGAGGTGTGGTCTACGAGCAGTACTTC. It encodes CASSAGGVVYEQYF. Complete variable domain (other parts from reference TRBV9 and TRBJ2-7): DSGVTQTPKHLITATGQRVTLRCSPRSGDLSVYWYQQSLDQGLQFLIQYYNGEERAKGNILERFSAQQFPDLHSELNLSSLELGDSALYFCASSAGGVVYEQYFGPGTRLTVT.

Notes on this clonotype: This may come from a read error, since a much larger clone is one base off. V and J are TRBV4-1 and TRBJ2-7; D is uncertain. Germline loops: CDR1 MGHRA, CDR2 YSYEKL. This CDR3 has 15 amino acids. CDR3 residues: CASNQDPRLSYEQYF. The CDR3, as DNA: TGCGCCAGCAACCAAGATCCCAGGTTATCCTACGAGCAGTACTTC.

V gene TRBV11-1 combines with J gene TRBJ1-1; the D gene is possibly TRBD1 (6 bases). The CDR3 loop spans 14 amino acids. Per the germline V gene, CDR1 is SGHAT and CDR2 is FQDESV (reference sequence). V was cut by 2 bases and J by 4 bases, with 11 bases left in between. Written as DNA, the CDR3 is TGTGCCAGCAGCTTACGGGGGCCAGGCACTGAAGCTTTCTTT. Protein: CASSLRGPGTEAFF.

This chain uses TRBV20-1 with TRBJ2-3; no clear D. Germline V gives CDR1 DFQATT, CDR2 SNEGSKA (reference sequence). The CDR3 covers 15 residues. The germline V and J ends were trimmed by 5 bases and 2 bases, with 17 bases remaining between them. The CDR3 bases are TGCAGTGCTCATGGACCCCTCCTCCCCACAGATACGCAGTATTTT. It encodes CSAHGPLLPTDTQYF.

In the case of this clonotype: Likely a read error: the CDR3 ends without its conserved phenylalanine or tryptophan. The DNA is left out, because the CDR3 cannot be placed on it with certainty; the CDR3 is given as TCRdb lists it. The CDR3 loop reads CASSPKRGQTYY. The chain recombines TRBV7-9 with TRBJ2-5; the table names TRBD1, a call not compared with the DNA. The CDR3 sequence runs 12 residues, both termini included. In germline, CDR1 is SEHNR, CDR2 FQNEAQ (reference sequence).

The rearrangement links TRBV24-1 to TRBJ2-3; 12 nucleotides line up with TRBD2. Per the germline V gene, CDR1 is KGHDR and CDR2 is SFDVKD. With V trimmed by 5 bases and J by 5 bases, 7 bases remained unmatched. The CDR3 length is 16 residues. The CDR3 loop is CATSGLAGEFGDTQYF. CDR3 DNA sequence: TGTGCCACCAGTGGACTAGCGGGAGAGTTTGGAGATACGCAGTATTTT.

This chain uses TRBV6-2 or TRBV6-3 with TRBJ1-4; possibly TRBD1 for D (5 bases). The germline gives CDR1 MNHEY, CDR2 SVGEGT. This CDR3 contains 16 residues. Trimming cost V 4 bases and J 0 bases, with 12 bases left between them. This chain's CDR3 is CASSFTGGPTNEKLFF. DNA of the CDR3: TGTGCCAGCAGTTTTACGGGGGGACCAACTAATGAAAAACTGTTTTTT.

Written as DNA, the CDR3 is TGTGCCAGCAGCTTGGCGGGTGTAGAGACCCAGTACTTC. Encoded protein: CASSLAGVETQYF. This rearrangement joins TRBV7-2 to TRBJ2-5, with TRBD2 as a possible D gene (5 bases). This CDR3 contains 13 residues. V dropped 3 bases and J dropped 4 bases, with 9 bases sitting between them. Germline CDR1 is SGHTA and CDR2 is FQGNSA.

V gene TRBV24-1 combines with J gene TRBJ2-2; TRBD2 aligns across 8 bases. This CDR3 is built from 17 residues. The V and J ends lost 0 bases and 3 bases, in that order; junction bases with no gene match: 5. Germline CDR1 is KGHDR and CDR2 is SFDVKD. The CDR3 protein is CATSDLPSGGYTGELFF. The CDR3, as DNA: TGTGCCACCAGTGATTTGCCCAGCGGGGGCTACACCGGGGAGCTGTTTTTT.

This clonotype has only one observation. CDR3 nucleotide sequence: TGTGCCAGTAGTATAGGACAGGGTGGGGATCAGCCCCAGCATTTT. It specifies CASSIGQGGDQPQHF. The chain recombines TRBV19 with TRBJ1-5, with TRBD1 identical over 7 bases. This CDR3 has 15 residues. V lost 1 base to trimming and J lost 5 bases; unmatched junction nucleotides: 5. Germline CDR1 is LNHDA and CDR2 is SQIVND (reference sequence).

In this sample, this clonotype turned up many times. The CDR3 protein is CASSFFPGNTIYF. The CDR3 nucleotides are TGTGCCAGCAGTTTTTTTCCTGGAAACACCATATATTTT. The gene calls are TRBV12-3 or TRBV12-4 and TRBJ1-3; D not resolved. The CDR3 has 13 amino acids. V was shortened by 3 bases and J by 2 bases, with 5 bases between the two germline ends.

The rearrangement links TRBV19 to TRBJ1-4; no clear D. Trimming stripped 6 bases from V and 5 bases from J, with 13 bases between. This CDR3 has 14 amino acids. Germline V lookup: CDR1 LNHDA, CDR2 SQIVND (reference sequence). The CDR3 DNA is TGTGCCAGTAGAGTCTACGGACTGAATGAAAAACTGTTTTTT. This sequence encodes CASRVYGLNEKLFF. The variable domain in full, with the rest retrieved from reference TRBV19 and TRBJ1-4, is DGGITQSPKYLFRKEGQNVTLSCEQNLNHDAMYWYRQDPGQGLRLIYYSQIVNDFQKGDIAEGYSVSREKKESFPLTVTSAQKNPTAFYLCASRVYGLNEKLFFGSGTQLSVL.

The chain combines TRBV20-1 with TRBJ2-7; a weak D match, TRBD1 (6 bases). The CDR3 contains 14 residues. Per germline, CDR1 DFQATT and CDR2 SNEGSKA (reference sequence). Deletions cut 6 bases from V and 3 bases from J, with 18 bases between. CDR3 protein: CSARRAGDYYEQYF. In nucleotides, the CDR3 is TGCAGTGCACGGCGGGCAGGGGATTACTACGAGCAGTACTTC.

The count of this clonotype is one. The rearrangement links TRBV6-1 to TRBJ1-5; D remains unclear. The ends were cut back, 6 bases at V and 0 bases at J, with 9 bases in the middle. Germline CDR1 MNHNS, CDR2 SASEGT. The CDR3 covers 14 residues. CDR3 DNA sequence: TGTGCCAGCAGGGCTGGAAATAGCAATCAGCCCCAGCATTTT. This encodes CASRAGNSNQPQHF.

This clonotype was seen only a few times. The rearrangement joins TRBV15 to TRBJ1-2, with TRBD1 as a possible D gene (5 bases). This CDR3 region has 15 residues. Germline values: CDR1 LNHNV, CDR2 YYDKDF (reference sequence). V shed 4 bases and J shed 4 bases, with 16 bases lying between them. Here the CDR3 DNA reads TGTGCCACCAGCAATTTGGGGGAAACTTCCTATGGCTACACCTTC. Residues: CATSNLGETSYGYTF.

This clonotype was detected a few times. The chain combines TRBV30 with TRBJ1-5, with TRBD1 matching 9 bases. The length of the CDR3 is 14 residues. J lost 4 bases, V lost 3 bases, and 4 bases had no gene match. Per the germline V gene, CDR1 is GTSNPN and CDR2 is SVGIG (reference sequence). In nucleotides, the CDR3 is TGTGCCTGGAGGGCCGGGACAGGGAATCAGCCCCAGCATTTT. Its translation is CAWRAGTGNQPQHF.

In regard to this clonotype: Given a much more abundant clone one base away, this may be a read error. The CDR3 DNA reads as TGTGCCAGCAGCTTATACAGGAGCACAGGTACGCAGTATTTT. This encodes CASSLYRSTGTQYF. The chain uses TRBV11-2 and TRBJ2-3, with a weak D call TRBD1 (5 bases). Germline V gives CDR1 SGHAT, CDR2 FQNNGV. The CDR3 consists of 14 residues.

This clonotype occurred a few times. Compared with germline, one end of the junction differs, possibly owing to a read error. The genes are TRBV20-1 and TRBJ2-5, with 7 bases that match TRBD1. The CDR3 has 13 residues. Per germline, CDR1 DFQATT and CDR2 SNEGSKA (reference sequence). CDR3 DNA: TGCAGTGCTGGAGACGTACAGGGGGAGACCCAGTACTTC. Translated, it gives CSAGDVQGETQYF.

The J gene is TRBJ1-4, the V gene TRBV7-8; a weak D match, TRBD1 (5 bases). V was clipped by 1 base and J by 4 bases, with 13 bases between them. The CDR3 length is 16 residues. Germline values: CDR1 SGHVS, CDR2 FQNEAQ. CDR3 in DNA: TGTGCCAGCAGCTTAGAGCGGGCAGGGCTTAATGAAAAACTGTTTTTT. Its translation: CASSLERAGLNEKLFF.

The chain employs TRBV7-2 and TRBJ1-2; D remains ambiguous. Germline-derived CDR1 and CDR2 are SGHTA and FQGNSA. The CDR3 totals 14 residues. Trimming shortened V by 5 bases and J by 5 bases, and 15 bases separated the two germline ends. CDR3 in DNA: TGTGCCAGCAGCCAGGAGGGCATGGGGTATGGCTACACCTTC. Its protein is CASSQEGMGYGYTF.